Listed below are T cell receptor beta chains from one sample, sequenced in a study of blood T cell repertoires in COVID-19. Libraries were prepared by immunoSEQ multiplex PCR; TCRdb keeps only in-frame clonotypes and omits some of them. Altogether about 180,000 clones are present, approximately 80% being singletons, with the ten largest covering about 1.5%. Sequenced: peripheral blood. The receptor source for this set is a human donor in a cohort sampled during active COVID-19. The CDR3 runs from the conserved cysteine through the conserved F or W. The order of the fields is J gene, V gene, CDR3 length, clone size, D gene, CDR3 protein, CDR3 DNA. The D gene is left open where the match is weak. Clone size is not always given. Where it is, it says once, few, many or a class for expanded clones.

>TRBJ1-2|TRBV28|11|few|.
CASSLAGGYTF
TGTGCCAGCAGTTTGGCAGGTGGCTACACCTTC
>TRBJ2-1|TRBV7-7|16|.|TRBD2
CASSLEAGGQGDEQFF
TGTGCTAGCAGCTTAGAGGCGGGAGGGCAGGGCGATGAGCAGTTCTTC
>TRBJ2-3|TRBV3-1/TRBV3-2|17|.|TRBD2
CASSQDGAGFLPDTQYF
TGTGCCAGCAGCCAAGACGGAGCGGGATTTCTCCCAGATACGCAGTATTTT
>TRBJ2-7|TRBV29-1|12|.|.
CSALTGLYEQYF
TGCAGCGCACTGACAGGTCTCTACGAGCAGTACTTC
>TRBJ1-1|TRBV5-6|16|.|.
CASSFLLRLGNTEAFF
TGTGCCAGCAGCTTCCTGCTGCGACTGGGGAACACTGAAGCTTTCTTT
>TRBJ2-3|TRBV6-4|14|.|TRBD2
CASSTSGGTDTQYF
TGTGCCAGCAGTACTAGCGGGGGCACAGATACGCAGTATTTT
>TRBJ1-2|TRBV4-3|16|once|.
CASSQGLRHLTYGYTF
TGCGCCAGCAGCCAGGGCCTCCGACACCTGACCTATGGCTACACCTTC
>TRBJ2-3|TRBV7-2|15|.|TRBD2
CASEASGGSTDTQYF
TGTGCCAGCGAAGCTAGCGGGGGGTCCACAGATACGCAGTATTTT
>TRBJ1-6|TRBV4-2|15|.|TRBD1
CASSPIGTENSPLHF
TGTGCCAGCAGCCCAATCGGGACAGAGAATTCACCCCTCCACTTT
>TRBJ1-1|TRBV4-2|16|.|TRBD1
CASSPIPSQGGTEAFF
TGTGCCAGCAGCCCTATCCCATCACAGGGGGGCACTGAAGCTTTCTTT